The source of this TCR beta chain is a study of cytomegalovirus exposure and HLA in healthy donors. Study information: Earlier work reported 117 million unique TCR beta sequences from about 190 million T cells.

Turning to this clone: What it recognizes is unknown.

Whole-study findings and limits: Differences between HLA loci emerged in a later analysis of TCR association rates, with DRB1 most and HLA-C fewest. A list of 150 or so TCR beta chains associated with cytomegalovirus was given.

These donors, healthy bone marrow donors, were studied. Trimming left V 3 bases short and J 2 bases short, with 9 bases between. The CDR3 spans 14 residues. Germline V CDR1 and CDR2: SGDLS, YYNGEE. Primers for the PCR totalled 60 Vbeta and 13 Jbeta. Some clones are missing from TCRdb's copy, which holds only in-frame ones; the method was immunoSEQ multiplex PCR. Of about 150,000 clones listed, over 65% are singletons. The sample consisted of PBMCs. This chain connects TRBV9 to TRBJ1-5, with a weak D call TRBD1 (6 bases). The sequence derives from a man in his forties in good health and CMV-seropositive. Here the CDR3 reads CASSAHRGNQPQHF. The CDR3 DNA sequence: TGTGCCAGCAGCGCCCACAGGGGCAATCAGCCCCAGCATTTT.